The present T cell receptor (beta chain) was sequenced within a study of T cells in Graves' hyperthyroidism and ophthalmopathy. Trimming pared 4 bases from V and 0 bases from J, leaving 8 bases between. This CDR3 has 14 amino acids. From germline, CDR1 is SGHTA and CDR2 FQGTGA. A lack of ophthalmopathy progression within 18 months defined stable Graves' hyperthyroidism. TCR beta CDR3 region amplification was performed from RNA transcripts. An initial round of RT-PCR targeting the TCR CDR3 relied on the HTBI primer set. Using its own MiXCR run on the multiplex PCR reads, TCRdb lists one record per CDR3 protein. The sample comprises approximately 630,000 distinct CDR3 sequences, roughly 16% of which are singletons, and about 3.8% rests with the top ten. This clonotype was counted at least ten times.

What was sequenced was blood. The receptor's source is a woman younger than 45 with Graves' hyperthyroidism. The V gene is TRBV7-3, the J gene TRBJ2-3; a weak D match, TRBD2 (6 bases). In DNA form, the CDR3 reads TGTGCCAGCAGCTCTGGAGGGAGCACAGATACGCAGTATTTT. The encoded protein is CASSSGGSTDTQYF.